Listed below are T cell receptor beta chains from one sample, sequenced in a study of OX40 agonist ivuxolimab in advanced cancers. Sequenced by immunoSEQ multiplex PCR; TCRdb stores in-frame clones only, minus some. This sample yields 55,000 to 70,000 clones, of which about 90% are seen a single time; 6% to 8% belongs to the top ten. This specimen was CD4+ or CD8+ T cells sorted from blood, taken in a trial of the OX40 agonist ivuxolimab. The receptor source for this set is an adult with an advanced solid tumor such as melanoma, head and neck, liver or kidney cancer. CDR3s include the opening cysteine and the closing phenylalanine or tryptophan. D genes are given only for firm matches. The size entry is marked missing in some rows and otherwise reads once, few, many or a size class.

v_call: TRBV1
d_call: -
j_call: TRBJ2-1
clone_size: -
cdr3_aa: CTSSHHSRGGKYYNEQFF
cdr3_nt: TGCACCAGCAGCCACCATTCGCGGGGGGGAAAGTACTACAATGAGCAGTTCTTC

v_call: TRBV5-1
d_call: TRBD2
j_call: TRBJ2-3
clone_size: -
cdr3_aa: CASSLDWLAGSDTQYF
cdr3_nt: TGCGCCAGCAGCTTGGATTGGCTAGCGGGGTCAGATACGCAGTATTTT

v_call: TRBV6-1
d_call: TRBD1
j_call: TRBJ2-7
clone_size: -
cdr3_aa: CASSAGTGVRYEQYF
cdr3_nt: TGTGCCAGCAGTGCCGGGACAGGGGTTCGCTACGAGCAGTACTTC

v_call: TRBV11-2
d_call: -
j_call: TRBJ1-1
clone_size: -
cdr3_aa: CASSLGDTEAFF
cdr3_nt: TGTGCCAGCAGCTTGGGGGACACTGAAGCTTTCTTT

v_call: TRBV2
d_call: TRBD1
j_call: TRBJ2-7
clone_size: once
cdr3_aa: CASSETGTAYEQYF
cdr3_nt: TGTGCCAGCAGTGAGACAGGGACGGCGTACGAGCAGTACTTC

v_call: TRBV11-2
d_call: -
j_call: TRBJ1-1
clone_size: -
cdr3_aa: CASSFTPLGIMNTEAFF
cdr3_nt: TGTGCCAGCAGCTTTACCCCCTTAGGGATAATGAACACTGAAGCTTTCTTT

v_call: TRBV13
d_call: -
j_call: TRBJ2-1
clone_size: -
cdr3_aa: CASSPRTSYNEQFF
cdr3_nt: TGTGCCAGCAGCCCGCGGACATCGTACAATGAGCAGTTCTTC

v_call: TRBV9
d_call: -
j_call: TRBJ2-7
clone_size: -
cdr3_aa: CASSPPTGYEQYF
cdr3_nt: TGTGCCAGCAGCCCTCCGACAGGCTACGAGCAGTACTTC

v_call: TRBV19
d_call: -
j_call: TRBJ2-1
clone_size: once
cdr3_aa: CASGQLSYNEQFF
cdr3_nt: TGTGCCAGTGGACAGCTCTCCTACAATGAGCAGTTCTTC

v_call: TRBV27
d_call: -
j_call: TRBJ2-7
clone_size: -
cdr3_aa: CASSLSQGEQYF
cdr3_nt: TGTGCCAGCAGTTTGTCGCAGGGTGAGCAGTACTTC

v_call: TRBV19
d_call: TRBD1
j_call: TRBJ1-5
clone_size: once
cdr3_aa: CASSLGTGYNQPQHF
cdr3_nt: TGTGCCAGTAGTCTAGGGACAGGCTACAATCAGCCCCAGCATTTT

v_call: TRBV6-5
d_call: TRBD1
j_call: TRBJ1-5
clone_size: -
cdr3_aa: CASSDGTDHQPQHF
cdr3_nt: TGTGCCAGCAGTGATGGGACAGATCATCAGCCCCAGCATTTT

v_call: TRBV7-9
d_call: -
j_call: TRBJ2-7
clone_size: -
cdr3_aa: CASSPAPGSGEQYF
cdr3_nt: TGTGCCAGCAGCCCTGCTCCAGGGTCGGGCGAGCAGTACTTC

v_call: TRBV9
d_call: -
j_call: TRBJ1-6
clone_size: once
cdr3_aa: CASSSPMDGSSYNSPLHF
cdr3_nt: TGTGCCAGCAGCTCCCCCATGGACGGGAGCTCCTATAATTCACCCCTCCACTTT

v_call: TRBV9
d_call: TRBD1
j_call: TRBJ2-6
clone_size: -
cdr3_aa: CASSPSGTGHTGANVLTF
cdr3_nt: TGTGCCAGCAGCCCTTCCGGGACAGGGCACACTGGGGCCAACGTCCTGACTTTC

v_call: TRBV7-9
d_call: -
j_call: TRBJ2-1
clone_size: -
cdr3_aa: CASSLRGGENEQFF
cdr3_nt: TGTGCCAGCAGCTTGAGAGGAGGGGAGAATGAGCAGTTCTTC